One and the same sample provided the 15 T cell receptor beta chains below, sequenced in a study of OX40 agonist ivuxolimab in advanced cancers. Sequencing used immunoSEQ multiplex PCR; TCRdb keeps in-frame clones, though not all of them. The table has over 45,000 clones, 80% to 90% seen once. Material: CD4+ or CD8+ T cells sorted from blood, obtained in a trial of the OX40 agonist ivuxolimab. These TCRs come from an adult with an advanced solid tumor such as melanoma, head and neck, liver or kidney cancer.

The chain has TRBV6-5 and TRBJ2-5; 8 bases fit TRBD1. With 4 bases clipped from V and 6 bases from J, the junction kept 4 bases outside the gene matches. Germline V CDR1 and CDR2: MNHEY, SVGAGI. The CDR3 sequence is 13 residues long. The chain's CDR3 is CASSSFRGQTQYF. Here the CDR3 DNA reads TGTGCCAGCAGTTCCTTCAGGGGGCAGACCCAGTACTTC.

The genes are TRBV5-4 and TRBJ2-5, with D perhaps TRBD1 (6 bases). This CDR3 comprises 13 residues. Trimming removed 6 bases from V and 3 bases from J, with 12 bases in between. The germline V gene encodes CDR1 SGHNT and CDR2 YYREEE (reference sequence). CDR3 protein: CASNPGQKETQYF. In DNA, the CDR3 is TGTGCCAGCAACCCGGGACAAAAAGAGACCCAGTACTTC.

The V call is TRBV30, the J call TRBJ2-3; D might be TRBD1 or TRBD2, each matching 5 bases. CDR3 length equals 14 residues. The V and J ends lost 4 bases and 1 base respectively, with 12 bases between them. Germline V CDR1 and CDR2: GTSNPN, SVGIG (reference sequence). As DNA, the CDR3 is TGTGCCTGGACCCGGGACCGGGGCACAGATACGCAGTATTTT. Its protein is CAWTRDRGTDTQYF. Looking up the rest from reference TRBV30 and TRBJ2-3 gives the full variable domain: SQTIHQWPATLVQPVGSPLSLECTVEGTSNPNLYWYRQAAGRGLQLLFYSVGIGQISSEVPQNLSASRPQDRQFILSSKKLLLSDSGFYLCAWTRDRGTDTQYFGPGTRLTVL.

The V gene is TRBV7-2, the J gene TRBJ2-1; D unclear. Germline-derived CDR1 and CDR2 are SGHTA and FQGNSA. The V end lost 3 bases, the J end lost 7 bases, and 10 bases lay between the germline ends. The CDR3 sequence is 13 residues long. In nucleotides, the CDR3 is TGTGCCAGCAGCTTGGATAGGGCTAATGAGCAGTTCTTC. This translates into CASSLDRANEQFF.

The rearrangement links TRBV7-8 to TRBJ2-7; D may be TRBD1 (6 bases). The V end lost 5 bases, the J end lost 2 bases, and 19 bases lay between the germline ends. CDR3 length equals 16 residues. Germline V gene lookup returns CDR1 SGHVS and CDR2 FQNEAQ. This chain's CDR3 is CASSPPTGPPAYEQYF. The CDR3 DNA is TGTGCCAGCAGCCCCCCAACAGGGCCCCCGGCCTACGAGCAGTACTTC.

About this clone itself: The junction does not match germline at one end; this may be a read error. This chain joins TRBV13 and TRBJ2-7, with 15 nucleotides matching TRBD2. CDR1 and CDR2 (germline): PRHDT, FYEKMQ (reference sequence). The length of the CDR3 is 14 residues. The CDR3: CASSSGLAGGEQCF. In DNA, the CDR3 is TGTGCCAGCAGCTCTGGACTAGCGGGAGGGGAGCAGTGCTTC.

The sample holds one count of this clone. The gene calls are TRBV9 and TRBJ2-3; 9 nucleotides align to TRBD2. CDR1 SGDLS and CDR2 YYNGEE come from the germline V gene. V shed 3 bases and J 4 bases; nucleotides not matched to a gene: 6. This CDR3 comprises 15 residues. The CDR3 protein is CASSALAGAADTQYF. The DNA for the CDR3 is TGTGCCAGCAGCGCATTAGCGGGAGCGGCAGATACGCAGTATTTT.

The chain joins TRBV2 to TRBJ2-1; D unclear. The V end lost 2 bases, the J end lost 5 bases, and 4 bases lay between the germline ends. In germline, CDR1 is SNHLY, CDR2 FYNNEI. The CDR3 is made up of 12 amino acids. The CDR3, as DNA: TGTGCCAGCAGTGAATCCGACAATGAGCAGTTCTTC. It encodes CASSESDNEQFF.

The CDR3 coding sequence is TGTGCCAGCAGTGGTGGGGTGGGGGAGGGCCAAGAGACCCAGTACTTC. Its protein is CASSGGVGEGQETQYF. V is TRBV6-1 and J is TRBJ2-5, with 7 bases matching TRBD2. CDR1 is MNHNS, CDR2 SASEGT, per germline. The CDR3 is 16 residues long. V dropped 4 bases and J dropped 1; count of bases not matched to a gene: 9.

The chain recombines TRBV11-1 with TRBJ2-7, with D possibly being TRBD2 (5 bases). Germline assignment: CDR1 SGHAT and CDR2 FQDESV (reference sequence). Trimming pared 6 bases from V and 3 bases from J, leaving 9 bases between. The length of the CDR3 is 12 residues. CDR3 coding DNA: TGTGCCAGCAGAGAGGGCAACTACGAGCAGTACTTC. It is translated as CASREGNYEQYF.

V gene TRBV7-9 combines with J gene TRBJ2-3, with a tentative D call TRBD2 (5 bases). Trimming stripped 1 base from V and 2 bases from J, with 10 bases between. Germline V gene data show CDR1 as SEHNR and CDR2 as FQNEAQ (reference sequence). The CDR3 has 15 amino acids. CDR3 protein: CASSLVIGLTDTQYF. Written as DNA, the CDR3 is TGTGCCAGCAGCTTAGTTATAGGACTCACAGATACGCAGTATTTT.

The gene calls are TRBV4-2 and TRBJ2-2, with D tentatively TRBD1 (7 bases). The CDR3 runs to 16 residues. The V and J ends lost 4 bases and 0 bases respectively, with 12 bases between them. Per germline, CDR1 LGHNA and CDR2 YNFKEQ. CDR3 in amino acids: CASSPAGQTNTGELFF. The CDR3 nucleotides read TGTGCCAGCAGCCCGGCGGGACAGACGAACACCGGGGAGCTGTTTTTT.

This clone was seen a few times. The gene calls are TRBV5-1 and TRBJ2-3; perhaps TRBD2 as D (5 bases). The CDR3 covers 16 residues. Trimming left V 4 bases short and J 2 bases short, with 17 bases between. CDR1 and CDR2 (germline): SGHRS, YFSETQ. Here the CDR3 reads CASSLSGGLSTDTQYF. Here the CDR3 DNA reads TGCGCCAGCAGCCTCTCTGGAGGCCTCTCCACAGATACGCAGTATTTT.

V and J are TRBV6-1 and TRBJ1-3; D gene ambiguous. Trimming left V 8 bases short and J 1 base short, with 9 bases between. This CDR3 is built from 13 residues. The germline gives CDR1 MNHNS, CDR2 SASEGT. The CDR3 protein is CASARGSGNTIYF. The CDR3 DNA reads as TGTGCCAGCGCGCGGGGTTCTGGAAACACCATATATTTT.

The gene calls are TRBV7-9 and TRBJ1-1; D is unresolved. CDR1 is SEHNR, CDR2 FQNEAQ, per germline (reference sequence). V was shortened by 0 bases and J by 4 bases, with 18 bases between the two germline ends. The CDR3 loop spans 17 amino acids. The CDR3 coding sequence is TGTGCCAGCAGCTTAGCAGTCGCAAGCGGAACGAGCACTGAAGCTTTCTTT. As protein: CASSLAVASGTSTEAFF.